One sample yielded the 16 T cell receptor beta chains listed below, sequenced in a study of blood T cells in healthy people across ages. Alongside a J-beta primer mix, a sample-barcoded 5' primer served in a second PCR lasting roughly 6 to 12 cycles. One entry per CDR3 protein results from TCRdb running MiXCR on the 5' RACE reads. Of over 750,000 distinct CDR3 sequences listed, just under 25% are singletons. The sample also formed part of further work on T cells of mothers and their children.

The specimen sequenced was blood. These receptors originate from a boy between 10 and 17 years old in good health.

This clonotype was counted only a few times. The V gene is TRBV12-3 or TRBV12-4, the J gene TRBJ1-2; D is unclear. The CDR3 totals 17 residues. Trimming shortened V by 2 bases and J by 5 bases, and 21 bases separated the two germline ends. The CDR3 loop reads CASSLTAGWGGRYGYTF. The CDR3 coding sequence is TGTGCCAGCAGTTTAACCGCGGGATGGGGTGGGCGGTATGGCTACACCTTC.

The chain links TRBV5-1 to TRBJ2-7; 9 bases agree with TRBD1. CDR1 and CDR2 (germline): SGHRS, YFSETQ. The CDR3 is 15 residues long. Trimming cost V 5 bases and J 5 bases; bases outside gene matches: 11. CDR3 in amino acids: CASRRGQGPLDEQYF. The CDR3 region has the DNA TGCGCCAGCAGGCGGGGACAGGGCCCCCTCGACGAGCAGTACTTC. Drawing the rest from reference TRBV5-1 and TRBJ2-7, the complete variable domain is KAGVTQTPRYLIKTRGQQVTLSCSPISGHRSVSWYQQTPGQGLQFLFEYFSETQRNKGNFPGRFSGRQFSNSRSEMNVSTLELGDSALYLCASRRGQGPLDEQYFGPGTRLTVT.

This clonotype was seen more than once but under ten times. The chain links TRBV12-3 or TRBV12-4 to TRBJ2-5; 10 bases agree with TRBD2. Unmatched junction bases numbered 5, after V lost 3 bases and J lost 4 bases. This CDR3 is 15 amino acids long. CDR3 loop: CASSFGLAARETQYF. CDR3 nucleotide sequence: TGTGCCAGCAGTTTTGGACTAGCGGCTCGAGAGACCCAGTACTTC.

CDR3 DNA sequence: TGCAGTGCTAGTTCGCTTAAAGAGACCCAGTACTTC. This translates into CSASSLKETQYF. The V call is TRBV20-1, the J call TRBJ2-5; D uncertain. The V gene's germline CDR1 is DFQATT and CDR2 SNEGSKA (reference sequence). The CDR3 length is 12 residues. The V gene lost 3 bases and the J gene lost 3 bases, with 8 bases spanning the gap.

The chain joins TRBV11-3 to TRBJ1-2, with TRBD1 matching 7 bases. The CDR3 consists of 13 residues. The trim removed 5 bases at V and 6 bases at J, leaving 6 bases unmatched. Germline lookup yields CDR1 SGHNT and CDR2 YENEEA. This chain's CDR3 is CASSRQGGHGYTF. The CDR3 nucleotides are TGTGCCAGCAGCCGACAGGGCGGACATGGCTACACCTTC.

This clonotype was counted only a few times. The junction departs from the called germline gene at one end, perhaps through a read error. The chain combines TRBV7-2 with TRBJ2-5; D uncertain. The DNA end is more similar to TRBJ2-1, so the J call may be wrong. The CDR3 covers 11 residues. Looked up from germline, CDR1 is SGHTA and CDR2 is FQGNSA. The CDR3 reads CASSNYIEQFF. The CDR3 DNA sequence: TGTGCCAGCAGTAATTACATTGAGCAGTTCTTC.

This clonotype has more than one count but fewer than ten. The chain combines TRBV7-6 with TRBJ2-4; either TRBD1 or TRBD2 may supply D (7 bases each). V was clipped by 11 bases and J by 5 bases, with 22 bases between them. The germline V gene has CDR1 SGHVS and CDR2 FNYEAQ. This CDR3 has 15 amino acids. The CDR3 coding sequence is TGTGCCGACCGGACAGGAGGACTAGACGAAAACATTCAGTACTTC. As protein: CADRTGGLDENIQYF.

The table lists this clonotype with a few counts. The chain combines TRBV5-6 with TRBJ2-1; 8 bases line up with TRBD2. Germline V lookup: CDR1 SGHDT, CDR2 YYEEEE. CDR3 length: 16 residues. V was clipped by 0 bases and J by 6 bases; unmatched bases: 8. In nucleotides, the CDR3 is TGTGCCAGCAGCTTGGCAGGTCGGGAGGGTGTCAATGAGCAGTTCTTC. It codes for CASSLAGREGVNEQFF. Combining the CDR3 with reference TRBV5-6 and TRBJ2-1 gives the whole variable domain DAGVTQSPTHLIKTRGQQVTLRCSPKSGHDTVSWYQQALGQGPQFIFQYYEEEERQRGNFPDRFSGHQFPNYSSELNVNALLLGDSALYLCASSLAGREGVNEQFFGPGTRLTVL.

Only a few counts were recorded for this clonotype. The chain couples TRBV6-2 or TRBV6-3 to TRBJ2-5; the match to TRBD2 covers 7 bases. The trim removed 7 bases at V and 4 bases at J, leaving 12 bases unmatched. The CDR3 runs 15 residues. Germline CDR1 reads MNHEY; CDR2 reads SVGEGT. In DNA form, the CDR3 reads TGTGCCAGCAAGAAGGTCGGGGGGTTGGTAGAGACCCAGTACTTC. It specifies CASKKVGGLVETQYF.

In DNA form, the CDR3 reads TGCGCCAGCAGCCAAGAAAGATTAGGGGGCGAGAATTCACCCCTCCACTTT. It translates to CASSQERLGGENSPLHF. V and J are TRBV4-3 and TRBJ1-6; 7 positions match TRBD1. CDR1 LGHNA and CDR2 YSLEER come from the germline V gene. This CDR3 contains 17 residues. V lost 0 bases to trimming and J lost 7 bases; unmatched junction nucleotides: 9.

The J gene is TRBJ2-3, the V gene TRBV12-3 or TRBV12-4; D remains unclear. The CDR3 is 14 amino acids. The V and J ends lost 7 bases and 5 bases respectively, with 16 bases between them. The CDR3 loop reads CASNTRTSLDTQYF. In DNA, the CDR3 is TGTGCCAGCAATACCAGAACCTCCCTAGATACGCAGTATTTT.

V usage is TRBV7-3 and J usage is TRBJ2-1, with a weak D call TRBD2 (6 bases). CDR1 is SGHTA and CDR2 is FQGTGA in the germline V gene. V lost 2 bases to trimming and J lost 5 bases, with 13 bases between them. CDR3 length: 15 amino acids. The CDR3 sequence is CASSLGALADNEQFF. Here the CDR3 DNA reads TGTGCCAGCAGCTTAGGAGCACTAGCAGACAATGAGCAGTTCTTC.

The rearrangement links TRBV14 to TRBJ2-3, with D uncertain. Trimming removed 4 bases at V and 5 bases at J, with 7 bases between. In germline, CDR1 is SGHDN, CDR2 FVKESK. The CDR3 length is 12 residues. The CDR3 here is CASSPWKDTQYF. In DNA form, the CDR3 reads TGTGCCAGCAGCCCATGGAAAGATACGCAGTATTTT.

A note on this clonotype: One junction end disagrees with the germline gene, perhaps due to a read error. The chain links TRBV9 to TRBJ2-6; D tentatively reads TRBD1 or TRBD2 (5 bases each). The CDR3 is 20 amino acids. The germline V gene encodes CDR1 SGDLS and CDR2 YYNGEE. DNA for the CDR3: TGTGCCAGCAGCGTAGCTACGATGGGACGAGGGCAGGCTGGGACCAACGTCCTGACTTTC. Translating gives CASSVATMGRGQAGTNVLTF. The whole variable domain, filled in from reference TRBV9 and TRBJ2-6, reads DSGVTQTPKHLITATGQRVTLRCSPRSGDLSVYWYQQSLDQGLQFLIQYYNGEERAKGNILERFSAQQFPDLHSELNLSSLELGDSALYFCASSVATMGRGQAGTNVLTFGAGSRLTVL.

V and J are TRBV2 and TRBJ2-7, with 8 nucleotides matching TRBD2. This CDR3 is 14 amino acids long. Germline V gene data show CDR1 as SNHLY and CDR2 as FYNNEI. V gave up 8 bases and J gave up 1 base; unmatched junction bases: 7. CDR3 amino acids: CASLGLAASYEQYF. CDR3 in DNA: TGTGCCAGCCTAGGACTAGCCGCTTCCTACGAGCAGTACTTC.

V is TRBV12-3 or TRBV12-4 and J is TRBJ1-5; no clear D. The CDR3 has 14 residues. V shed 3 bases and J shed 4 bases, with 10 bases lying between them. The CDR3 spells CASSLVSGNQPQHF. CDR3 nucleotides: TGTGCCAGCAGTTTGGTCTCGGGGAATCAGCCCCAGCATTTT.